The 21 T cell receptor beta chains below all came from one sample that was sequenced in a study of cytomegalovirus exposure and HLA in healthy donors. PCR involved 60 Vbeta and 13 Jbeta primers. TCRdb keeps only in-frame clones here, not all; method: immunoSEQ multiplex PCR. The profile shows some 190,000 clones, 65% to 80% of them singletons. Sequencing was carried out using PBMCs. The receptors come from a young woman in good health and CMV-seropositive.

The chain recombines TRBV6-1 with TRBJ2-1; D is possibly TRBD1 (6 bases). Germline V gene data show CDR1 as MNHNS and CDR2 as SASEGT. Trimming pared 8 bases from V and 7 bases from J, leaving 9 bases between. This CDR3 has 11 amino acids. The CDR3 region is CASERGNEQFF. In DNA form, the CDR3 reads TGTGCCAGCGAAAGGGGGAATGAGCAGTTCTTC.

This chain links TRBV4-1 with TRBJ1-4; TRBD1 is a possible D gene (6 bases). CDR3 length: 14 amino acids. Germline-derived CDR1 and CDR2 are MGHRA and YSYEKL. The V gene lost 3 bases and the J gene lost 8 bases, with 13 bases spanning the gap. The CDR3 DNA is TGCGCCAGCAGCCACCCGGGACATCGGGAAAAACTGTTTTTT. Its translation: CASSHPGHREKLFF.

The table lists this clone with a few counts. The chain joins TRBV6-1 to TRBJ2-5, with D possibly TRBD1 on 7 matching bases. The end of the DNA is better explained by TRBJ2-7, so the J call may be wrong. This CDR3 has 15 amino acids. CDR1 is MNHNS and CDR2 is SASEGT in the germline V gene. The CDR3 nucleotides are TGTGCCAGCAGTGCCCAGCAGGGGGGCGCCTACGAGCAGTACTTC. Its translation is CASSAQQGGAYEQYF.

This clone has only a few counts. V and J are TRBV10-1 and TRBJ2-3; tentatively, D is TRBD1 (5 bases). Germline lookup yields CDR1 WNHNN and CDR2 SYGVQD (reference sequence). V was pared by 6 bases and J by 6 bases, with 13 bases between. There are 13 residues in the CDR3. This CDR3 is CASRGRAWDTQYF. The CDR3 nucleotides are TGCGCCAGCAGGGGCAGGGCTTGGGATACGCAGTATTTT.

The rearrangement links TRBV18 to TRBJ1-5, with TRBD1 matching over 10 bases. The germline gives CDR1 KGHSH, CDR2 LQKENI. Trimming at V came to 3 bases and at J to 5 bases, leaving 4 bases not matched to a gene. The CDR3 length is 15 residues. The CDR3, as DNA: TGTGCCAGCTCACCCGGGACAGGGGATTATCAGCCCCAGCATTTT. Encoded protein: CASSPGTGDYQPQHF.

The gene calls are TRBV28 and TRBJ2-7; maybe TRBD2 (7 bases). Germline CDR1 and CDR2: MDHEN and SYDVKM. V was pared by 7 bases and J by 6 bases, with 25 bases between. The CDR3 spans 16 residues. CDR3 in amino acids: CASTLQTGGPSGEQYF. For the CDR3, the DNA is TGTGCCAGCACCCTGCAAACCGGGGGGCCTAGCGGCGAGCAGTACTTC. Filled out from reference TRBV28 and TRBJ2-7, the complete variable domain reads DVKVTQSSRYLVKRTGEKVFLECVQDMDHENMFWYRQDPGLGLRLIYFSYDVKMKEKGDIPEGYSVSREKKERFSLILESASTNQTSMYLCASTLQTGGPSGEQYFGPGTRLTVT.

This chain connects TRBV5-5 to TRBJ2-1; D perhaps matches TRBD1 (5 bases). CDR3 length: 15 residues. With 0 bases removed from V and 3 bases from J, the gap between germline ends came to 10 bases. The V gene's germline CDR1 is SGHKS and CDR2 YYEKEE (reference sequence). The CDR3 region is CASSLGQGGYNEQFF. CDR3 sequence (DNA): TGTGCCAGCAGCTTGGGGCAGGGTGGCTACAATGAGCAGTTCTTC.

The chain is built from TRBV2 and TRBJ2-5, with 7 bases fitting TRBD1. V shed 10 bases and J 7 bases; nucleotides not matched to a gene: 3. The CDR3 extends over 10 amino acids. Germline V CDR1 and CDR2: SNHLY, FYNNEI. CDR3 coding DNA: TGTGCCACCCCAGGGGGGACCCAGTACTTC. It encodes CATPGGTQYF.

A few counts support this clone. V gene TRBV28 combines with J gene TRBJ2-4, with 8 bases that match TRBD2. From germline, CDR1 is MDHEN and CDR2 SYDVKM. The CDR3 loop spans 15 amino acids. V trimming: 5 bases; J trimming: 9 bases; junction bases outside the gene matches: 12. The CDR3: CASSPGTGRGSIQYF. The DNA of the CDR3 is TGTGCCAGCAGTCCGGGGACCGGGAGGGGGAGCATTCAGTACTTC.

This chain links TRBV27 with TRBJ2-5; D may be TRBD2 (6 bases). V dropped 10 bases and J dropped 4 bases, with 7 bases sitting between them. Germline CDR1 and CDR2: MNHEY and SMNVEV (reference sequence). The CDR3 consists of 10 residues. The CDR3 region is CATGRETQYF. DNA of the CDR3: TGTGCCACCGGGAGAGAGACCCAGTACTTC.

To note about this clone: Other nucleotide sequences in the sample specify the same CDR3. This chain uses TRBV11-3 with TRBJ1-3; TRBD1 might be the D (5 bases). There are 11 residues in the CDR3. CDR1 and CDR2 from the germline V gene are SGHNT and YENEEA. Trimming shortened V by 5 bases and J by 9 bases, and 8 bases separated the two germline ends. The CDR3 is CASSRGGTIYF. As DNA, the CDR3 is TGTGCCAGCAGCCGGGGGGGCACCATATATTTT.

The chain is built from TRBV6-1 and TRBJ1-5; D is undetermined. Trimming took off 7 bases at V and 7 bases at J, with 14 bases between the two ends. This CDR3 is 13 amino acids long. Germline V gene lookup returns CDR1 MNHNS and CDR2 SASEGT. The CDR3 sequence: CASTPLNGQPQHF. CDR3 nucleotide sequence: TGTGCCAGCACTCCTTTGAACGGGCAGCCCCAGCATTTT.

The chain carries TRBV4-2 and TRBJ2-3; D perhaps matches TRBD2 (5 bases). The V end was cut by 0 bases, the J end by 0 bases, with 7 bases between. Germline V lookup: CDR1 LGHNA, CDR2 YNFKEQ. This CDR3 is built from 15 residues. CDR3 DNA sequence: TGTGCCAGCAGCCAAGATAAGCGGAGCACAGATACGCAGTATTTT. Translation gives CASSQDKRSTDTQYF.

Written as DNA, the CDR3 is TGTGCCAGCAGTTCGACAGGGGCTGGAAACACCATATATTTT. It translates to CASSSTGAGNTIYF. This chain connects TRBV2 to TRBJ1-3, with 8 positions matching TRBD1. The germline V gene has CDR1 SNHLY and CDR2 FYNNEI. With V trimmed by 5 bases and J by 2 bases, 2 bases remained unmatched. This CDR3 comprises 14 residues.

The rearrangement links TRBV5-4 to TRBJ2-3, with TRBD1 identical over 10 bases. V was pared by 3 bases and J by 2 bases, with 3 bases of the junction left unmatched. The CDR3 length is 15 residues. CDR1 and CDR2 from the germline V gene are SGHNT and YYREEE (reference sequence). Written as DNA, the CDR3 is TGTGCCAGCAGCTCCGGACAGGGGGTCACAGATACGCAGTATTTT. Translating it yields CASSSGQGVTDTQYF.

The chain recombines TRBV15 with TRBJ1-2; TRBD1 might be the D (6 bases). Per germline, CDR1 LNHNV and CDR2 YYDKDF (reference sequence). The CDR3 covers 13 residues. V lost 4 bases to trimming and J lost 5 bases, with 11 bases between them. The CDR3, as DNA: TGTGCCACCAGCATGACAGGACCTTATGGCTACACCTTC. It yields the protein CATSMTGPYGYTF.

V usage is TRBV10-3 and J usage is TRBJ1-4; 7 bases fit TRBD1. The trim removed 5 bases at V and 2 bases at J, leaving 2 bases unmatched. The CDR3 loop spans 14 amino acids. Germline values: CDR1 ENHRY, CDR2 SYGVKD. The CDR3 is CAISPGGTNEKLFF. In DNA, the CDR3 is TGTGCCATCAGTCCAGGGGGGACTAATGAAAAACTGTTTTTT.

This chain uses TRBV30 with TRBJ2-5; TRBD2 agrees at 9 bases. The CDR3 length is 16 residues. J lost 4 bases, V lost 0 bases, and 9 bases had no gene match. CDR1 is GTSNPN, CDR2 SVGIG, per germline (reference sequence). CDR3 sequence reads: CAWSVKLAGVSETQYF. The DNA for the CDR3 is TGTGCCTGGAGTGTAAAGTTAGCGGGGGTGTCAGAGACCCAGTACTTC.

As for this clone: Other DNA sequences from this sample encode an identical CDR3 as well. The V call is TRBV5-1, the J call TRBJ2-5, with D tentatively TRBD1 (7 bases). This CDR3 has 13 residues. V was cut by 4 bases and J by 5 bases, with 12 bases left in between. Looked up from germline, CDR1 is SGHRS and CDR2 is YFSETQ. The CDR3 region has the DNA TGCGCCAGCAGCGGCCAGGGGGGCGAGACCCAGTACTTC. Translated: CASSGQGGETQYF.

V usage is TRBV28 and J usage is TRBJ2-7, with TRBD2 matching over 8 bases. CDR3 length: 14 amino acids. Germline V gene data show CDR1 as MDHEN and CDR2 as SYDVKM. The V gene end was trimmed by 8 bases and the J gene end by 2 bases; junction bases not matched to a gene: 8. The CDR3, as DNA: TGTGCCAGCGCCGGGGGGGGCGCGACCTACGAGCAGTACTTC. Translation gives CASAGGGATYEQYF.

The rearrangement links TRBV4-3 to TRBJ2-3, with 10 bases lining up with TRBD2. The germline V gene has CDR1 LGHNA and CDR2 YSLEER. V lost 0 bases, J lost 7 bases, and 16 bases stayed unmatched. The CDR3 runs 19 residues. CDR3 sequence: CASSQDPPRTSGRGNTQYF. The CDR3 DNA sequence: TGCGCCAGCAGCCAAGATCCCCCCCGGACTAGCGGCCGTGGGAATACGCAGTATTTT.